Listed here is a single T cell receptor (beta chain). Its cognate antigen is unknown. V was cut by 5 bases and J by 4 bases, with 16 bases left in between. Germline lookup yields CDR1 SGHTA and CDR2 FQGNSA. The CDR3 covers 15 residues. This entry comes from a study of cytomegalovirus exposure and HLA in healthy donors. General observations from the study: A missense variant in DCLRE1C was later tied to TCR beta V- and J-gene trimming.

Primers: 60 Vbeta forward and 13 Jbeta reverse. Assay used: immunoSEQ multiplex PCR; TCRdb lists only in-frame clones, some missing. This sample contains around 140,000 clones. Sequenced input: PBMCs. The clonotype originates from a woman aged 40 to 50 in good health and CMV-seronegative. J is TRBJ2-3 and V is TRBV7-2, with D maybe TRBD2 (5 bases). This CDR3 reads CASSNFAPGSDTQYF. CDR3 sequence (DNA): TGTGCCAGCAGCAATTTTGCCCCGGGGTCAGATACGCAGTATTTT.